Presented here are 10 T cell receptor beta chains from one specimen sequenced in a study of cytomegalovirus exposure and HLA in healthy donors. The PCR employed 60 Vbeta primers together with 13 Jbeta primers. Sequenced by immunoSEQ multiplex PCR; TCRdb stores in-frame clones only, minus some. The sample holds some 110,000 clones, 70% to 85% seen once. Source material: PBMCs. The receptors stem from a man aged 55 to 70 in good health and CMV-seronegative.

This chain uses TRBV28 with TRBJ1-5, with a weak D call TRBD1 (6 bases). The V end lost 5 bases, the J end lost 2 bases, and 13 bases lay between the germline ends. Per the germline V gene, CDR1 is MDHEN and CDR2 is SYDVKM. The CDR3 has 15 amino acids. CDR3 in amino acids: CASSTGQLGNQPQHF. CDR3 coding DNA: TGTGCCAGCAGTACAGGACAGCTTGGCAATCAGCCCCAGCATTTT.

V and J are TRBV29-1 and TRBJ1-1; 7 nucleotides line up with TRBD1. CDR1 is SQVTM, CDR2 ANQGSEA, per germline. Trimming took 5 bases from V and 4 from J; bases not matched to a gene: 16. This CDR3 spans 16 amino acids. Here the CDR3 reads CSVIPRKTGYGTEAFF. CDR3 DNA: TGCAGCGTTATCCCCCGTAAGACAGGGTACGGCACTGAAGCTTTCTTT. The full variable domain, in which reference TRBV29-1 and TRBJ1-1 provide the parts outside the CDR3, is SAVISQKPSRDICQRGTSLTIQCQVDSQVTMMFWYRQQPGQSLTLIATANQGSEATYESGFVIDKFPISRPNLTFSTLTVSNMSPEDSSIYLCSVIPRKTGYGTEAFFGQGTRLTVV.

This clone was seen more than once but under ten times. The chain joins TRBV28 to TRBJ1-1; D is ambiguous. The CDR3 extends over 13 amino acids. CDR1 is MDHEN, CDR2 SYDVKM, per germline. Deletions cut 6 bases from V and 0 bases from J, with 8 bases between. The CDR3 region is CASRYQVNTEAFF. Here the CDR3 DNA reads TGTGCCAGCAGATATCAGGTGAACACTGAAGCTTTCTTT.

The V and J genes are TRBV4-3 and TRBJ1-2, with TRBD1 matching 7 bases. The J segment lost 7 bases and the V segment lost 1 base, leaving 9 bases of the junction unmatched. CDR3 length: 15 residues. Per germline, CDR1 LGHNA and CDR2 YSLEER. CDR3 sequence: CASSQGEGALFGYTF. DNA of the CDR3: TGCGCCAGCAGCCAAGGAGAGGGGGCTTTGTTTGGCTACACCTTC.

CDR3 region: CASSLRTGGNTIYF. In DNA form, the CDR3 reads TGTGCCAGCAGCTTACGGACAGGGGGAAACACCATATATTTT. V usage is TRBV7-9 and J usage is TRBJ1-3; 8 bases agree with TRBD1. The junction had 1 base not matched to a gene; V was cut back by 2 bases and J by 4 bases. Germline V gene sequence: CDR1 SEHNR, CDR2 FQNEAQ (reference sequence). The CDR3 totals 14 residues.

The genes are TRBV13 and TRBJ2-7; 9 bases are a match to TRBD1. V shed 5 bases, J shed 5 bases, and the junction held 4 bases outside the gene matches. The length of the CDR3 is 13 residues. Germline-derived CDR1 and CDR2 are PRHDT and FYEKMQ (reference sequence). CDR3 coding DNA: TGTGCCAGCAGCCGGGGACAGGGCAACGAGCAGTACTTC. Translated: CASSRGQGNEQYF.

The chain combines TRBV2 with TRBJ2-1; possible D gene TRBD1, 6 bases. Trimming took off 5 bases at V and 4 bases at J, with 12 bases between the two ends. This CDR3 is built from 14 residues. Per germline, CDR1 SNHLY and CDR2 FYNNEI. For the CDR3, the DNA is TGTGCCAGCAGTCCAGGACAGAAATACAATGAGCAGTTCTTC. This sequence encodes CASSPGQKYNEQFF. Complete variable domain (other parts from reference TRBV2 and TRBJ2-1): EPEVTQTPSHQVTQMGQEVILRCVPISNHLYFYWYRQILGQKVEFLVSFYNNEISEKSEIFDDQFSVERPDGSNFTLKIRSTKLEDSAMYFCASSPGQKYNEQFFGPGTRLTVL.

The chain uses TRBV7-2 and TRBJ2-3; 9 bases align to TRBD2. V lost 2 bases and J lost 4; bases outside the gene matches: 7. The germline CDR1 and CDR2 sequences are SGHTA and FQGNSA. This CDR3 is built from 16 residues. The CDR3, as DNA: TGTGCCAGCAGCTTATTTCCTAGCGGGGTGGCAGATACGCAGTATTTT. It encodes CASSLFPSGVADTQYF.

The chain recombines TRBV7-8 with TRBJ1-1, with TRBD1 as a possible D gene (5 bases). Germline lookup yields CDR1 SGHVS and CDR2 FQNEAQ. The CDR3 runs 15 residues. Trimming pared 2 bases from V and 8 bases from J, leaving 18 bases between. CDR3 coding DNA: TGTGCCAGCAGCTTAATTCAGCAGGGCCCATCAGAAGCTTTCTTT. Translation: CASSLIQQGPSEAFF.

The chain joins TRBV2 to TRBJ2-5; D uncertain. The CDR3 length is 13 residues. Germline V lookup: CDR1 SNHLY, CDR2 FYNNEI. V was shortened by 5 bases and J by 0 bases, with 7 bases between the two germline ends. CDR3 protein: CASSRLDQETQYF. The CDR3 coding sequence is TGTGCCAGCAGTAGATTAGACCAAGAGACCCAGTACTTC.